This T cell receptor beta chain was retrieved from a study of shared clonotypes between healthy human individuals. V dropped 6 bases and J dropped 6; count of bases not matched to a gene: 10. This CDR3 has 16 amino acids. Germline CDR1 reads MNHEY; CDR2 reads SMNVEV (reference sequence). Each subset's genomic DNA was shared equally among a number of immunoSEQ plates. This table comes from immunoSEQ multiplex PCR, and its TCRdb copy is limited to in-frame clones, with some not included. The sample shows roughly 2.2 million clones, more than 85% of them seen only once. The rearrangement links TRBV27 to TRBJ2-3; TRBD1 aligns across 12 bases. The sequencing sample was made of naive CD4+ T cells from PBMCs. Subset here: CD45RA+ positively selected. This TCR came from a man between 18 and 29 years old in good health. Some clones in this sample may be carry-over from other donors' samples. CDR3 bases: TGTGCCAGCAGGCTTCCGGGACAGGGGGCCCGGGATACGCAGTATTTT. Translating gives CASRLPGQGARDTQYF.